These T cell receptor beta chains were read from a single sample in a study of cytomegalovirus exposure and HLA in healthy donors. Using immunoSEQ multiplex PCR, the repertoire was profiled, and TCRdb retains in-frame clones only, with some absent. This sample has around 110,000 clones, with 75% to 85% found just once. Input material: PBMCs. These receptors came from a young woman in good health and CMV-seropositive. CDR3s include the opening cysteine and the closing phenylalanine or tryptophan. Only part of the rows carry a size: once, few, many, or a class if the clone is expanded.

TRBV6-1	TRBJ2-5	NA	CATWATGEETQYF
TRBV28	TRBJ2-7	NA	CASSSEAQVRSYEQYF
TRBV30	TRBJ2-4	once	CAWSVGRTKNIQYF
TRBV15	TRBJ2-6	NA	CATSRFSSGANVLTF
TRBV4-1	TRBJ2-1	few	CASSHEPAGTLSYNEQFF
TRBV9	TRBJ2-1	NA	CASSGSGRATDEQFF
TRBV7-2	TRBJ2-5	NA	CASSPWAEEGTQYF
TRBV28	TRBJ2-7	few	CASSPPRRSSYEQYF
TRBV25-1	TRBJ1-1	NA	CASSEYEGRLLNTEAFF
TRBV7-2	TRBJ1-1	NA	CASSLGRLGTEAFF
TRBV7-3	TRBJ2-3	NA	CASSPSGVDTQYF
TRBV5-1	TRBJ2-3	NA	CASSRWTSGIIDTQYF
TRBV4-2	TRBJ1-5	NA	CASSQGQADGDQPQHF
TRBV4-2	TRBJ2-3	NA	CASSPSGTSGRLDTQYF
TRBV2	TRBJ1-1	NA	CAARVTTEAFF
TRBV5-4	TRBJ1-1	NA	CASSSSMNTEAFF
TRBV10-1	TRBJ2-7	NA	CARCLAGPYEQYF